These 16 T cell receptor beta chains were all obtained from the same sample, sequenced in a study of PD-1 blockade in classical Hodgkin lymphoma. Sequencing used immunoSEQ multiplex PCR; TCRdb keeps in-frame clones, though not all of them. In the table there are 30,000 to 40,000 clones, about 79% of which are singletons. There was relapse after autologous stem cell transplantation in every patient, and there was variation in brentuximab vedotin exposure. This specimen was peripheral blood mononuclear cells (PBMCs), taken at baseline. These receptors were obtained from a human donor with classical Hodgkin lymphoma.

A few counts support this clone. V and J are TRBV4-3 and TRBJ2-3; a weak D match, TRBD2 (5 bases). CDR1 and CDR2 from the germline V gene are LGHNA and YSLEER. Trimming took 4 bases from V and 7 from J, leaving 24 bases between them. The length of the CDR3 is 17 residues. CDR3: CASSPYYTRSSAYTQYF. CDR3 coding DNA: TGCGCCAGCAGCCCCTATTACACTAGATCATCGGCTTATACGCAGTATTTT.

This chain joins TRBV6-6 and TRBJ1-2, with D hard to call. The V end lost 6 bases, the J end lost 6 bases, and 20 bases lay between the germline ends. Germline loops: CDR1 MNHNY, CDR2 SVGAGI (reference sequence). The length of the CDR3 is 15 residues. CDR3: CASSPTSGDWDGYTF. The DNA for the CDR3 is TGTGCCAGCAGCCCCACCAGCGGAGACTGGGATGGCTACACCTTC.

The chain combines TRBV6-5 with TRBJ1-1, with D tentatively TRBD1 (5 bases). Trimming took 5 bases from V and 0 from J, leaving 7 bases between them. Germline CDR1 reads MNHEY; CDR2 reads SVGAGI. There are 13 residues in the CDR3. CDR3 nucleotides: TGTGCCAGCAGTCGAGGGGTGAACACTGAAGCTTTCTTT. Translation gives CASSRGVNTEAFF.

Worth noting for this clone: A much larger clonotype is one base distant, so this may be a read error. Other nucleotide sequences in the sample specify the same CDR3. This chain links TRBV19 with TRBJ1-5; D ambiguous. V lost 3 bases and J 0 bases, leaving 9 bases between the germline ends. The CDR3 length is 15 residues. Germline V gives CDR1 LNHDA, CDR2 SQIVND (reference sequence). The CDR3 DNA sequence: TGTGCCAGTAGTATCGGGCAGCATAGCAATCAGCCCCAGCATTTT. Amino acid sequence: CASSIGQHSNQPQHF. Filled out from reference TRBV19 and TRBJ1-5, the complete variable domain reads DGGITQSPKYLFRKEGQNVTLSCEQNLNHDAMYWYRQDPGQGLRLIYYSQIVNDFQKGDIAEGYSVSREKKESFPLTVTSAQKNPTAFYLCASSIGQHSNQPQHFGDGTRLSIL.

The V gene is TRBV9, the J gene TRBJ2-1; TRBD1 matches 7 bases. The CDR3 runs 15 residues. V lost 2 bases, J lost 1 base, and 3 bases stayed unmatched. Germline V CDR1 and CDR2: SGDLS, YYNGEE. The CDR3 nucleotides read TGTGCCAGCAGCGTCCGGGACAGATCCTACAATGAGCAGTTCTTC. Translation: CASSVRDRSYNEQFF.

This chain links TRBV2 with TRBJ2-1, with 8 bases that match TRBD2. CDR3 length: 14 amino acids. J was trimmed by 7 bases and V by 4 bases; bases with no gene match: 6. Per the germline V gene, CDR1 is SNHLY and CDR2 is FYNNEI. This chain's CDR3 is CASSVTGRANEQFF. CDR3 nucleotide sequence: TGTGCCAGCAGTGTGACCGGGAGGGCTAATGAGCAGTTCTTC.

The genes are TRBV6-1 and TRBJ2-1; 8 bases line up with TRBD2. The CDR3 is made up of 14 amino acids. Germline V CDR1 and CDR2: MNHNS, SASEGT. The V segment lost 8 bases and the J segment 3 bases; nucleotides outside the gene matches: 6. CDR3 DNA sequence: TGTGCCAGCCAGCGGGGGCCCTTCTACAATGAGCAGTTCTTC. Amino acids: CASQRGPFYNEQFF.

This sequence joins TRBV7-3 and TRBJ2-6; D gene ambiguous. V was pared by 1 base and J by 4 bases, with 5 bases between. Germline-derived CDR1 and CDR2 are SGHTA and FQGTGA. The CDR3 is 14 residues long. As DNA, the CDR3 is TGTGCCAGCAGCTTAATGGCAGGGGCCAACGTCCTGACTTTC. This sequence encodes CASSLMAGANVLTF. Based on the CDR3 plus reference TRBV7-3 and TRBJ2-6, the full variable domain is GAGVSQTPSNKVTEKGKYVELRCDPISGHTALYWYRQSLGQGPEFLIYFQGTGAADDSGLPNDRFFAVRPEGSVSTLKIQRTERGDSAVYLCASSLMAGANVLTFGAGSRLTVL.

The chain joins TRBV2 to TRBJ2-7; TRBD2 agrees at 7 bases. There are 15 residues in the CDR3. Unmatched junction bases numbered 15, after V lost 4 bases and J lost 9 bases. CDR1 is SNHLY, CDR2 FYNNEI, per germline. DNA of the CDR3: TGTGCCAGCAGTGCACTTGGAGGGAGGGCCCTCGTGCAGTACTTC. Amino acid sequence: CASSALGGRALVQYF.

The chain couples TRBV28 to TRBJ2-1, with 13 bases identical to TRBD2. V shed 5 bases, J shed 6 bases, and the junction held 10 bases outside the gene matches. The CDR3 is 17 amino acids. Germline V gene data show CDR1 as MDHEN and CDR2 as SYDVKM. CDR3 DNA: TGTGCCAGCAGTGCACCTACACTAGCGGGAGGGCCCAATGAGCAGTTCTTC. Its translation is CASSAPTLAGGPNEQFF.

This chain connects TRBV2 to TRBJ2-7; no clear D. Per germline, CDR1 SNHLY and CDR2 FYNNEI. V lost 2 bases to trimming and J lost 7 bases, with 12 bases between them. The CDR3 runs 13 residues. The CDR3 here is CASSERQTGEQYF. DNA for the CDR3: TGTGCCAGCAGTGAACGCCAAACCGGGGAGCAGTACTTC.

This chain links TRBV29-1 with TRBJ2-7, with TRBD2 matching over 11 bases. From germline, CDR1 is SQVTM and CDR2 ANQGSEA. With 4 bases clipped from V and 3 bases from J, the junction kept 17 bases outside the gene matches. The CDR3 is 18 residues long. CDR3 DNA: TGCAGCGTTGGTTTGAGGACTAGCGGGCCCCTGGGGGACTACGAGCAGTACTTC. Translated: CSVGLRTSGPLGDYEQYF.

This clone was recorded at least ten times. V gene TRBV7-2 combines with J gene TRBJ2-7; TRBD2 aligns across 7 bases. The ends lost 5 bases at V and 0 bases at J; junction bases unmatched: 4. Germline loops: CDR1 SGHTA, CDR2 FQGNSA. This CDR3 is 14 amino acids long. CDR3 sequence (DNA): TGTGCCAGCAGCCCGCGCGGGAGCTCCTACGAGCAGTACTTC. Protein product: CASSPRGSSYEQYF.

For the CDR3, the DNA is TGTGCCAGCAGCTTAAACAGGGACGGCACTGAAGCTTTCTTT. Protein product: CASSLNRDGTEAFF. This chain links TRBV7-2 with TRBJ1-1, with D possibly matching TRBD1 (6 bases). The germline CDR1 and CDR2 sequences are SGHTA and FQGNSA. CDR3 length equals 14 residues. Trimming cost V 2 bases and J 4 bases, with 11 bases left between them.

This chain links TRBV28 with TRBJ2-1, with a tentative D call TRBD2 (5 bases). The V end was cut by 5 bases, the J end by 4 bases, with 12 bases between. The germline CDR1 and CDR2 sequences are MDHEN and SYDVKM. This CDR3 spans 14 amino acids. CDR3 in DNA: TGTGCCAGCAGTGGAGGCTTGGGGTACAATGAGCAGTTCTTC. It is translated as CASSGGLGYNEQFF.

The CDR3 spells CASSSSSSGGVYEQYF. The CDR3 DNA sequence: TGTGCCAGCAGTTCCTCTAGCTCCGGGGGGGTCTACGAGCAGTACTTC. The rearrangement links TRBV27 to TRBJ2-7; 8 nucleotides agree with TRBD2. CDR1 and CDR2 (germline): MNHEY, SMNVEV (reference sequence). The V segment lost 4 bases and the J segment 3 bases; nucleotides outside the gene matches: 11. The CDR3 sequence is 16 residues long.